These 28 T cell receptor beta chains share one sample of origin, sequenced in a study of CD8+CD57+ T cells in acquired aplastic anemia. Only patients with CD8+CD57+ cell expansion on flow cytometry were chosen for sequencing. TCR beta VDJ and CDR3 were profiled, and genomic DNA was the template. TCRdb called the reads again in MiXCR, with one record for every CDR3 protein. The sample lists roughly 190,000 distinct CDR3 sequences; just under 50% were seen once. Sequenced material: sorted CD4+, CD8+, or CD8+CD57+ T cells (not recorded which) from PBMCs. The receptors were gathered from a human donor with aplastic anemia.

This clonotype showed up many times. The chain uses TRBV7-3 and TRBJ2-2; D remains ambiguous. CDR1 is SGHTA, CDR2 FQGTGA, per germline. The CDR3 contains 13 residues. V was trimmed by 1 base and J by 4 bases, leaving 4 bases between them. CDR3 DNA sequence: TGTGCCAGCAGCTTAAGTGTCACCGGGGAGCTGTTTTTT. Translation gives CASSLSVTGELFF. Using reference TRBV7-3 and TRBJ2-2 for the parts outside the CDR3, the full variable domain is GAGVSQTPSNKVTEKGKYVELRCDPISGHTALYWYRQSLGQGPEFLIYFQGTGAADDSGLPNDRFFAVRPEGSVSTLKIQRTERGDSAVYLCASSLSVTGELFFGEGSRLTVL.

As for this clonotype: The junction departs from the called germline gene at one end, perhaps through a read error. In DNA form, the CDR3 reads TGTGCCACCAAGGGGACAGGCGGGCCCTATGGCTACGCCTTC. Amino acid sequence: CATKGTGGPYGYAF. This sequence joins TRBV15 and TRBJ1-2; the match to TRBD1 covers 8 bases. This CDR3 region has 14 residues. Germline CDR1 and CDR2: LNHNV and YYDKDF (reference sequence). The entire variable domain, with the rest obtained from reference TRBV15 and TRBJ1-2, is as follows: DAMVIQNPRYQVTQFGKPVTLSCSQTLNHNVMYWYQQKSSQAPKLLFHYYDKDFNNEADTPDNFQSRRPNTSFCFLDIRSPGLGDTAMYLCATKGTGGPYGYAFGSGTRLTVV.

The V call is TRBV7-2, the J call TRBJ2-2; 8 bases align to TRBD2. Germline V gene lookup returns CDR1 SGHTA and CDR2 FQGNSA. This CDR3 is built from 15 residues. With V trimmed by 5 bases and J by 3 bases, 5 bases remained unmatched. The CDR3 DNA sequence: TGTGCCAGCAGCACCCGGGGGGGATACACCGGGGAGCTGTTTTTT. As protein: CASSTRGGYTGELFF.

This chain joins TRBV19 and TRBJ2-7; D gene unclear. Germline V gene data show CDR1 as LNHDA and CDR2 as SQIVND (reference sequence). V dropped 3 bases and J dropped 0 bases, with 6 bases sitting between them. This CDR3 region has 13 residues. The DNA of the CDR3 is TGTGCCAGTAGTATTGGCCTCTCCTACGAGCAGTACTTC. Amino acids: CASSIGLSYEQYF.

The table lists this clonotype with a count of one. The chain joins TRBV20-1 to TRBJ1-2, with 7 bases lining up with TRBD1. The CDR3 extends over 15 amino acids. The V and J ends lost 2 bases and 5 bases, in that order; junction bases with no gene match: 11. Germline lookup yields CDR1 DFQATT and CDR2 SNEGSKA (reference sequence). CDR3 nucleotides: TGCAGTGCTAGATCCCCAGGCACAGGGGCTTATGGCTACACCTTC. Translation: CSARSPGTGAYGYTF.

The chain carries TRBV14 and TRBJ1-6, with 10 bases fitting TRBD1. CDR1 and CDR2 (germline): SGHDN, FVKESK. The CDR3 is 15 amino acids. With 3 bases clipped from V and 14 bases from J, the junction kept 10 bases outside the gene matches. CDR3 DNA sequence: TGTGCCAGCAGCCAGGGACAGGGGACCTTTTTGGCCCTCCACTTT. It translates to CASSQGQGTFLALHF.

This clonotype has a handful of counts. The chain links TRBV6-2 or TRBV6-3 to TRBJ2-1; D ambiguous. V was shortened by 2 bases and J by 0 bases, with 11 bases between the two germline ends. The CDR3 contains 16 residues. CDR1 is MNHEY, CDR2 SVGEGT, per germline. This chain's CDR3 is CASSYSQASSYNEQFF. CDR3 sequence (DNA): TGTGCCAGCAGTTACAGTCAGGCGAGCTCCTACAATGAGCAGTTCTTC.

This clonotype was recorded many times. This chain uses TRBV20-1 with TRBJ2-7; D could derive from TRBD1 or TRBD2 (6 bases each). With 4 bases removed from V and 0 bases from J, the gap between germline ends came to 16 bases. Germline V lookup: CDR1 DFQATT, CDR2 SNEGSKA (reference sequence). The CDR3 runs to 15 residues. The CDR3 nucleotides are TGCAGTGCTATTGGTTTTGGGGGGCGCTCCTACGAGCAGTACTTC. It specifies CSAIGFGGRSYEQYF.

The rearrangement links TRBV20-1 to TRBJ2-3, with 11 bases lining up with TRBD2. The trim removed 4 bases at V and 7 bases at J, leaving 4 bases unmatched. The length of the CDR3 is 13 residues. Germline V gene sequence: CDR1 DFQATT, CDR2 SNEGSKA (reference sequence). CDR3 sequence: CSANSGRAYTQYF. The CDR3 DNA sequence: TGCAGTGCTAATAGCGGGAGGGCATATACGCAGTATTTT.

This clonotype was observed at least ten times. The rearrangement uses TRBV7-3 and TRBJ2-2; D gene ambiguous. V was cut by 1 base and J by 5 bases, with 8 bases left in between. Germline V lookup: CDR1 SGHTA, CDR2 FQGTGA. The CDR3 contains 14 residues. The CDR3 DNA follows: TGTGCCAGCAGCTTAAAGGCTAAAACCGGGGAGCTGTTTTTT. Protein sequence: CASSLKAKTGELFF.

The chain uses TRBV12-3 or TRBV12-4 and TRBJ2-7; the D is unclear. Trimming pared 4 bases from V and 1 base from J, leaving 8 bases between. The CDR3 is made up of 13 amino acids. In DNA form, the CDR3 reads TGTGCCAGCAGTTACACAGATTCCTACGAGCAGTACTTC. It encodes CASSYTDSYEQYF.

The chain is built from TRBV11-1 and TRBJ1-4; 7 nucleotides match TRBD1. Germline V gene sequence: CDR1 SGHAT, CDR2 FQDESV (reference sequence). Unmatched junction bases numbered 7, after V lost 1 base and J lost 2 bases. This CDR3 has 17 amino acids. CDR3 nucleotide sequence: TGTGCCAGCAGCTTAGGTAACAGGGGAACCACTAATGAAAAACTGTTTTTT. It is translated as CASSLGNRGTTNEKLFF.

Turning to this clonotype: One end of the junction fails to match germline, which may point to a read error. The CDR3 reads CVSSVDVTLYEQYF. As DNA, the CDR3 is TGTGTCAGCAGCGTTGACGTGACCCTATACGAGCAGTACTTC. The chain couples TRBV9 to TRBJ2-7; no definite D call. Germline assignment: CDR1 SGDLS and CDR2 YYNGEE. This CDR3 is 14 amino acids long.

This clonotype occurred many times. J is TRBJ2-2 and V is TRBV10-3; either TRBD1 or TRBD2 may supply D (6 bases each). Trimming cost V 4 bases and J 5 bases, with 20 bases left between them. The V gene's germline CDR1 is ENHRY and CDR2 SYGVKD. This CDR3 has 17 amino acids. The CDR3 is CAISGTRGGRRTGELFF. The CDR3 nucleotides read TGTGCCATCAGTGGGACCAGGGGAGGTAGAAGAACCGGGGAGCTGTTTTTT.

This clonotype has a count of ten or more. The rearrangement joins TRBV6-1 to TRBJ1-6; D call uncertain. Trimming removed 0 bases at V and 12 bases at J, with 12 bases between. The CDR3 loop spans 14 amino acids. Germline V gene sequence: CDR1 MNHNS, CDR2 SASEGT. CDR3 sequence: CASSEATEIQPLHF. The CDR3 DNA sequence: TGTGCCAGCAGTGAAGCGACGGAGATTCAACCCCTCCACTTT.

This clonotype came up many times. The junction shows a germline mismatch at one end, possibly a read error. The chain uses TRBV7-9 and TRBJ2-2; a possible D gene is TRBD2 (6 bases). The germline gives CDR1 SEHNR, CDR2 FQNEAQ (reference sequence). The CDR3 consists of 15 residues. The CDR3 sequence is CASSWGLPSTGELFF. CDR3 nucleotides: TGCGCCAGCAGCTGGGGACTCCCTAGCACCGGGGAGCTGTTTTTT.

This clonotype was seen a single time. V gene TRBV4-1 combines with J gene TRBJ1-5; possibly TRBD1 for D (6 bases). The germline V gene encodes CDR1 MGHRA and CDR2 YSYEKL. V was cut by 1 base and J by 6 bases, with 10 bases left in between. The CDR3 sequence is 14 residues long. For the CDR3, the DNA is TGCGCCAGCAGCCAAGCAGGGGCGGGTCAGCCCCAGCATTTT. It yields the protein CASSQAGAGQPQHF.

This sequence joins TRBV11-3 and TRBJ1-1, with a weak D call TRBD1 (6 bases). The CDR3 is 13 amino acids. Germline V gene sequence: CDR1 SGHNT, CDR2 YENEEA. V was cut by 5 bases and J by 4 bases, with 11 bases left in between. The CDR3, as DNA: TGTGCCAGCAGCCCCACAGGGTTCACTGAAGCTTTCTTT. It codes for CASSPTGFTEAFF.

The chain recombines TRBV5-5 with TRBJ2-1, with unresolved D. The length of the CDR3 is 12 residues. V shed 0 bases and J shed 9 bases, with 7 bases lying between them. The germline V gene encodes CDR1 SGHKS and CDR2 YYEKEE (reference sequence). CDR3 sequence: CASSLAPTEQFF. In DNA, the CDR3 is TGTGCCAGCAGCTTGGCCCCCACTGAGCAGTTCTTC.

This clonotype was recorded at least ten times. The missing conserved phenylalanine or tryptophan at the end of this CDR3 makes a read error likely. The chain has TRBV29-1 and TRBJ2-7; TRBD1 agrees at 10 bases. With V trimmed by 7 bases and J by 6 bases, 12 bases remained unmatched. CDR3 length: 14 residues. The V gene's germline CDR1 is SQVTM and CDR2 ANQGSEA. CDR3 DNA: TGCAGCGCCGATATCGGACAGGGGGGGTTCGAGCAGTACCTC. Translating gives CSADIGQGGFEQYL.

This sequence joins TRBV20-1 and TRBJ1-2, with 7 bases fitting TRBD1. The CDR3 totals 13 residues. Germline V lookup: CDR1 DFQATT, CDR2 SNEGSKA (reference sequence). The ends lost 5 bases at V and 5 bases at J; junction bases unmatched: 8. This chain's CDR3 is CSAGEGAKYGYTF. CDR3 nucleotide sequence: TGCAGTGCTGGTGAGGGGGCGAAATATGGCTACACCTTC.

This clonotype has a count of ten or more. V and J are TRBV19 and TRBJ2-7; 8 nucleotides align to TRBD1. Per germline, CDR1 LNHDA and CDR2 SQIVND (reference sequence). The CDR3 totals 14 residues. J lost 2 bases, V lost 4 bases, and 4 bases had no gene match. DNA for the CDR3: TGTGCCAGTAGTACGGACAGGGCCACCTACGAGCAGTACTTC. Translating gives CASSTDRATYEQYF.

The CDR3, as DNA: TGTGCCACCAGTGATTGGGACAGCTACGAGCAGTACTTC. Residues: CATSDWDSYEQYF. V usage is TRBV24-1 and J usage is TRBJ2-7; 7 bases align to TRBD1. The V gene's germline CDR1 is KGHDR and CDR2 SFDVKD. After removal of 2 bases from V and 3 bases from J, the junction contained 0 bases not matched to a gene. The length of the CDR3 is 13 residues.

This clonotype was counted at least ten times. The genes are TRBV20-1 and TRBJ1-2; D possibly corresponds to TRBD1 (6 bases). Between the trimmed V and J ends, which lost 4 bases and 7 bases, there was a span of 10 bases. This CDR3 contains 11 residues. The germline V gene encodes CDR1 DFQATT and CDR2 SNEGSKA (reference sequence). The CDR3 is CSANRVLGYTF. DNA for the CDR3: TGCAGTGCTAACAGGGTTCTTGGCTACACCTTC.

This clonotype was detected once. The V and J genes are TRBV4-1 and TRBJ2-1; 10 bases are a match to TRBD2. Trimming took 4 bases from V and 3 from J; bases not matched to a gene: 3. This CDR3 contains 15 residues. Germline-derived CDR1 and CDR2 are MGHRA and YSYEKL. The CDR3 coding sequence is TGCGCCAGCAGCCCGGGACTAGCGAACTACAATGAGCAGTTCTTC. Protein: CASSPGLANYNEQFF.

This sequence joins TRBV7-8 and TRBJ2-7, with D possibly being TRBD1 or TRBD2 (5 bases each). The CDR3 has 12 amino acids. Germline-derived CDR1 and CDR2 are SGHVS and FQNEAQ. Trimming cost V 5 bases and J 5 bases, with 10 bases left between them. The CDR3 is CASSHGDHEQYF. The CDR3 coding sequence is TGTGCCAGCAGCCACGGGGACCACGAGCAGTACTTC.

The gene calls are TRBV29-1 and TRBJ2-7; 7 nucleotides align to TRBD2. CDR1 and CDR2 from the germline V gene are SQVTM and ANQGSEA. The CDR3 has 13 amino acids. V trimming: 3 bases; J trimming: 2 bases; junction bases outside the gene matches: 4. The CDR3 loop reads CSVDGLDAYEQYF. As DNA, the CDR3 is TGCAGCGTTGACGGACTAGATGCCTACGAGCAGTACTTC.

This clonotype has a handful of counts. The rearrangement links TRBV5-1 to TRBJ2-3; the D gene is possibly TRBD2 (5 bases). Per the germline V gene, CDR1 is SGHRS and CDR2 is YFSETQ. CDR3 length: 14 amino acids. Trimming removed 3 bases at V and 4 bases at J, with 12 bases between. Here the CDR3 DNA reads TGCGCCAGCAGCTCTCTAGGAGGTGCAGATACGCAGTATTTT. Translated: CASSSLGGADTQYF. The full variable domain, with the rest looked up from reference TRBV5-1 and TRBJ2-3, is KAGVTQTPRYLIKTRGQQVTLSCSPISGHRSVSWYQQTPGQGLQFLFEYFSETQRNKGNFPGRFSGRQFSNSRSEMNVSTLELGDSALYLCASSSLGGADTQYFGPGTRLTVL.